This TCR beta chain was sequenced during a study of blood T cell repertoires in COVID-19. At the level of the study: Samples representing acute and convalescent COVID-19 were sourced from the United States, Italy and Spain.

CDR1 and CDR2 from the germline V gene are MNHEY and SVGAGI. Trimming took off 8 bases at V and 8 bases at J, with 21 bases between the two ends. The CDR3 has 15 amino acids. TCRdb keeps only in-frame clones here, not all; method: immunoSEQ multiplex PCR. The sample has about 360,000 clones, approximately 86% seen once. The chain is built from TRBV6-5 and TRBJ1-4, with D possibly being TRBD1 (6 bases). The sequenced material came from peripheral blood. The sequence was collected from a human donor in a cohort sampled during active COVID-19. The CDR3: CASGRDTGSTEKLFF. Written as DNA, the CDR3 is TGTGCCAGCGGAAGAGACACAGGGAGCACCGAAAAACTGTTTTTT.